This is a list of T cell receptor beta chains from one sample in a study of T cell responses to AZD1222 COVID-19 vaccine. Data came from immunoSEQ multiplex PCR; TCRdb stores just in-frame clones and leaves some out. This table has 35,000 to 55,000 clones, 80% appearing once. The sequenced sample was peripheral blood, obtained 28 days after the second dose of the MenACWY control vaccine. These receptors were taken from an adult who received the MenACWY meningococcal vaccine as a control. Both conserved end residues are part of each CDR3. A D gene is named only where the DNA matches it firmly. Clone size, where shown, is once, few, many, or a class for clones that have expanded.

13,TRBV29-1,TRBD1,TRBJ1-5,.,TGCAGCGTTCAGGGGGCCGGAGGTGAGCCCCAGCATTTT,CSVQGAGGEPQHF
13,TRBV19,TRBD1,TRBJ1-6,.,TGTGCCAGTAGGATGGGACAGATTTCACCCCTCCACTTT,CASRMGQISPLHF
14,TRBV28,.,TRBJ1-5,once,TGTGCCAGCAGTTTATTAGATAGCAATCAGCCCCAGCATTTT,CASSLLDSNQPQHF
13,TRBV9,.,TRBJ1-1,many,TGTGCCAGCAGCGTAAGTGAGAACACTGAAGCTTTCTTT,CASSVSENTEAFF
14,TRBV5-1,TRBD1,TRBJ1-2,.,TGCGCCAGCAGCTCGGGACAGGGTTCCTATGGCTACACCTTC,CASSSGQGSYGYTF
11,TRBV12-3/TRBV12-4,.,TRBJ1-2,once,TGTGCCAGCAGAGGCCTCTATGGCTACACCTTC,CASRGLYGYTF
15,TRBV28,TRBD1,TRBJ1-5,few,TGTGCCAGCAGCTGGACAGGGGGTTTGGGGCAGCCCCAGCATTTT,CASSWTGGLGQPQHF
15,TRBV5-5,TRBD1,TRBJ1-5,.,TGTGCCAGCAGCTTAGGACAGGGAAATAATCAGCCCCAGCATTTT,CASSLGQGNNQPQHF
15,TRBV5-4,TRBD1,TRBJ1-1,.,TGTGCCAGCAGCCCGCTACAGGGGGCGGGCACTGAAGCTTTCTTT,CASSPLQGAGTEAFF
14,TRBV2,TRBD1,TRBJ1-1,.,TGTGCCAGCAGAGTCGACAGGGTCGACCTTGAAGCTTTCTTT,CASRVDRVDLEAFF
15,TRBV2,TRBD1,TRBJ1-6,.,TGTGCCAGCAGGGGAGCCCGGGACAGGGTTTCACCCCTCCACTTT,CASRGARDRVSPLHF